The next 2 T cell receptor beta chains were all read from a single sample in a study of blood T cell repertoires in COVID-19. Assay: immunoSEQ multiplex PCR; the TCRdb copy retains only in-frame clones and omits some. The profile covers over 130,000 clones, with roughly 88% appearing a single time and about 10% taken by the ten largest. Source material: peripheral blood. The receptors derive from a man aged 55 to 70 with active or convalescent COVID-19.

The chain carries TRBV19 and TRBJ1-5; 7 nucleotides align to TRBD1. Germline loops: CDR1 LNHDA, CDR2 SQIVND (reference sequence). The trim removed 3 bases at V and 4 bases at J, leaving 9 bases unmatched. CDR3 length: 16 amino acids. In DNA, the CDR3 is TGTGCCAGTAGTATTGGGCAGGGGGGATTAAATCAGCCCCAGCATTTT. Protein product: CASSIGQGGLNQPQHF.

CDR3 loop: CATSREGSGNTIYF. CDR3 DNA sequence: TGTGCCACCTCTCGGGAGGGGAGTGGAAACACCATATATTTT. The gene calls are TRBV2 and TRBJ1-3; tentatively, D is TRBD1 (5 bases). CDR3 size: 14 residues. The V end lost 10 bases, the J end lost 3 bases, and 16 bases lay between the germline ends. Germline V CDR1 and CDR2: SNHLY, FYNNEI.